This is a list of T cell receptor beta chains from one sample in a study of T cells in localized non-small cell lung cancer. TCRdb's copy holds only in-frame clones and misses some; the assay was immunoSEQ multiplex PCR. Among 30,000 or so clones listed, approximately 90% were seen once. The sample in question was peripheral blood, obtained before any cancer treatment. These receptors originate from a woman aged 35-70 years with stage I lung adenocarcinoma. Both conserved end residues are part of each CDR3. The D gene is left open where the match is weak. A clone size is listed for some rows: how often the clone was seen (once, few, many), or a class if it is expanded.

size | J | V | D | CDR3 | DNA
- | TRBJ1-3 | TRBV28 | - | CASRMLRETGNTIYF | TGTGCCAGCCGTATGTTAAGGGAGACGGGAAACACCATATATTTT
- | TRBJ2-7 | TRBV7-2 | TRBD1 | CASSPQGAPSSYEQYF | TGTGCCAGCAGCCCACAGGGGGCCCCCAGCTCCTACGAGCAGTACTTC
- | TRBJ2-1 | TRBV15 | - | CASEDSSSYNEQFF | TGTGCCAGCGAAGACAGCAGCTCCTACAATGAGCAGTTCTTC
- | TRBJ2-2 | TRBV12-5 | TRBD2 | CASGFRRLASRSNTGELFF | TGTGCTAGTGGTTTCCGCCGACTAGCGTCCCGCTCGAACACCGGGGAGCTGTTTTTT
- | TRBJ1-5 | TRBV4-3 | TRBD1 | CASSPSDRNNQPQHF | TGCGCCAGCAGCCCATCGGACAGGAACAATCAGCCCCAGCATTTT
- | TRBJ1-5 | TRBV2 | - | CASGRGPEQPQHF | TGTGCCAGCGGTCGGGGTCCGGAACAGCCCCAGCATTTT
- | TRBJ1-1 | TRBV6-5 | - | CASNWGVDTEAFF | TGTGCCAGCAATTGGGGGGTCGACACTGAAGCTTTCTTT
- | TRBJ1-2 | TRBV28 | - | CASSTTVSGYTF | TGTGCCAGCAGCACGACAGTCTCTGGCTACACCTTC
- | TRBJ2-1 | TRBV25-1 | - | CASSKSGTSRNEQFF | TGTGCCAGCAGCAAATCGGGGACATCTAGGAATGAGCAGTTCTTC
once | TRBJ2-7 | TRBV18 | TRBD2 | CASSPSQGLGNYEQYF | TGTGCCAGCTCACCTTCGCAGGGACTAGGGAATTACGAGCAGTACTTC
- | TRBJ1-4 | TRBV6-1 | - | CASSLRLATNEKLFF | TGTGCCAGCAGTCTTCGACTTGCAACTAATGAAAAACTGTTTTTT
- | TRBJ1-5 | TRBV9 | TRBD1 | CASSVGTGVHQPQHF | TGTGCCAGCAGCGTAGGGACAGGGGTTCATCAGCCCCAGCATTTT
- | TRBJ2-3 | TRBV13 | TRBD1 | CASADREDTDTQYF | TGTGCCAGCGCCGACAGGGAAGACACAGATACGCAGTATTTT
- | TRBJ1-2 | TRBV5-8 | TRBD1 | CASTQRGRGLNYGYTF | TGTGCCAGCACTCAACGGGGGAGGGGGCTTAACTATGGCTACACCTTC
- | TRBJ1-2 | TRBV7-2 | TRBD1 | CASSLGATGQRGYTF | TGTGCCAGCAGCTTGGGGGCTACGGGACAGCGCGGCTACACCTTC
- | TRBJ2-7 | TRBV6-5 | - | CASSSRTLNSYEQYF | TGTGCCAGCAGTTCTCGGACACTTAACTCCTACGAGCAGTACTTC
- | TRBJ1-2 | TRBV6-1 | TRBD1 | CASRVWGTGNYGYTF | TGTGCCAGCAGGGTATGGGGGACAGGCAACTATGGCTACACCTTC
- | TRBJ1-5 | TRBV1 | - | CTSSQGERYSNQPQHF | TGCACCAGCAGCCAAGGTGAGCGATATAGCAATCAGCCCCAGCATTTT
- | TRBJ1-2 | TRBV2 | TRBD1 | CASSDLGGTGYGYTF | TGTGCCAGCAGCGATCTTGGCGGGACAGGGTATGGCTACACCTTC
- | TRBJ1-2 | TRBV7-9 | - | CASSPGQRYGYTF | TGTGCCAGCAGCCCCGGACAGCGCTATGGCTACACCTTC
- | TRBJ2-2 | TRBV5-1 | TRBD2 | CASIRDYGGELFF | TGCGCCAGCATCCGGGACTACGGCGGGGAGCTGTTTTTT
- | TRBJ1-5 | TRBV27 | - | CASSEILGNQPQHF | TGTGCCAGCAGTGAGATACTTGGCAATCAGCCCCAGCATTTT
- | TRBJ1-1 | TRBV18 | TRBD1 | CASSPQGEGTEAFF | TGTGCCAGCTCACCGCAGGGGGAAGGGACTGAAGCTTTCTTT
- | TRBJ1-4 | TRBV20-1 | - | CSARVYEKLFF | TGCAGTGCTAGGGTGTATGAAAAACTGTTTTTT
- | TRBJ1-2 | TRBV19 | - | CASSIGRNYGYTF | TGTGCCAGTAGTATCGGTCGAAACTATGGCTACACCTTC
once | TRBJ2-2 | TRBV27 | TRBD2 | CASSPLTSGGPLTGELFF | TGTGCCAGCAGTCCCCTGACTAGCGGGGGACCACTTACCGGGGAGCTGTTTTTT
- | TRBJ1-5 | TRBV5-1 | - | CASSLGGGGQPQHF | TGCGCCAGCAGCTTGGGAGGGGGAGGACAGCCCCAGCATTTT
- | TRBJ2-3 | TRBV10-1 | - | CASSESAGYADTQYF | TGCGCCAGCAGTGAGTCAGCAGGTTATGCAGATACGCAGTATTTT
- | TRBJ2-3 | TRBV18 | - | CASSPSGGRADTQYF | TGTGCCAGCTCACCGTCGGGCGGACGGGCGGATACGCAGTATTTT
- | TRBJ2-7 | TRBV5-1 | TRBD1 | CASSTGTGVQREQYF | TGCGCCAGCAGCACCGGGACAGGGGTACAGCGCGAGCAGTACTTC
- | TRBJ1-4 | TRBV7-9 | - | CASSLDGRFNEKLFF | TGTGCCAGCAGCTTAGATGGCAGGTTTAATGAAAAACTGTTTTTT
- | TRBJ1-1 | TRBV7-8 | TRBD1 | CASSARTGQTEAFF | TGTGCCAGCAGCGCCCGGACAGGGCAGACTGAAGCTTTCTTT
- | TRBJ2-2 | TRBV7-3 | TRBD1 | CASNALGGQGPGELFF | TGTGCCAGCAATGCCTTAGGAGGACAGGGCCCCGGGGAGCTGTTTTTT
- | TRBJ2-5 | TRBV25-1 | - | CASRLQGTRGTQYF | TGTGCCAGCAGACTCCAGGGGACTCGGGGGACCCAGTACTTC
- | TRBJ1-2 | TRBV6-5 | - | CASSRTVATGYTF | TGTGCCAGCAGTCGGACTGTCGCGACTGGCTACACCTTC
- | TRBJ2-6 | TRBV2 | - | CASSERGSGANVLTF | TGTGCCAGCAGTGAGCGGGGCTCTGGGGCCAACGTCCTGACTTTC
once | TRBJ2-7 | TRBV29-1 | TRBD1 | CSVEYSGTGSSEQYF | TGCAGCGTTGAATACTCCGGGACAGGGTCAAGCGAGCAGTACTTC
few | TRBJ2-7 | TRBV5-4 | TRBD1 | CASRLDRGEPYEQYF | TGTGCCAGCAGGTTGGACAGGGGGGAACCCTACGAGCAGTACTTC
- | TRBJ2-6 | TRBV18 | - | CASSPRPGGISGANVLTF | TGTGCCAGCTCACCAAGGCCAGGGGGGATCTCTGGGGCCAACGTCCTGACTTTC
- | TRBJ2-1 | TRBV18 | TRBD2 | CASSPPIAGGAYNEQFF | TGTGCCAGCTCACCCCCCATTGCGGGGGGGGCCTACAATGAGCAGTTCTTC
- | TRBJ1-5 | TRBV18 | - | CASSPTARQVYSNQPQHF | TGTGCCAGCTCACCAACCGCTCGACAGGTTTATAGCAATCAGCCCCAGCATTTT
- | TRBJ1-1 | TRBV6-4 | - | CASSATEGTEAFF | TGTGCCAGCAGCGCGACCGAGGGCACTGAAGCTTTCTTT